This T cell receptor beta chain stems from a study of T cell responses to AZD1222 COVID-19 vaccine. Assay: immunoSEQ multiplex PCR; the TCRdb copy retains only in-frame clones and omits some. The sample consists of under 150,000 clones, 90% of them appearing once. The germline V and J ends were trimmed by 1 base and 6 bases, with 13 bases remaining between them. CDR3 length equals 14 residues. Germline loops: CDR1 MNHGY, CDR2 SVAAGI. This rearrangement joins TRBV6-9 to TRBJ2-7; no firm D call. The receptor was derived from an adult in good health. The specimen comprised peripheral blood, sampled on day 0 of AZD1222 vaccination. This CDR3 reads CASSYFGFLGEQYF. The CDR3 coding sequence is TGTGCCAGCAGTTATTTTGGGTTCTTAGGCGAGCAGTACTTC.